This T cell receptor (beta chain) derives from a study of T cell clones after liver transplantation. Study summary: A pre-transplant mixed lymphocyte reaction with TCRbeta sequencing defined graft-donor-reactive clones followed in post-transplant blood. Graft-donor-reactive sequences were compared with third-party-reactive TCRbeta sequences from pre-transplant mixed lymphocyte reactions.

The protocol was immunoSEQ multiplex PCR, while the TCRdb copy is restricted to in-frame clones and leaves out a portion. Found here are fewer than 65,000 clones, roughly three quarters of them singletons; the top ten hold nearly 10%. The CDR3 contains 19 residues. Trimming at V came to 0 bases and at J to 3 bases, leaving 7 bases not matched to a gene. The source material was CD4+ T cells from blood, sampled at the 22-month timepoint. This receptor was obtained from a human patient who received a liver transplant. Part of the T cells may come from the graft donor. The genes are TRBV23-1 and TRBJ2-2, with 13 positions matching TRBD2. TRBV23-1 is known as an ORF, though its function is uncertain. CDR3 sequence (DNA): TGCGCCAGCAGTCAATCCCCCGGGACTAGCGGGGATTACACCGGGGAGCTGTTTTTT. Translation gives CASSQSPGTSGDYTGELFF.